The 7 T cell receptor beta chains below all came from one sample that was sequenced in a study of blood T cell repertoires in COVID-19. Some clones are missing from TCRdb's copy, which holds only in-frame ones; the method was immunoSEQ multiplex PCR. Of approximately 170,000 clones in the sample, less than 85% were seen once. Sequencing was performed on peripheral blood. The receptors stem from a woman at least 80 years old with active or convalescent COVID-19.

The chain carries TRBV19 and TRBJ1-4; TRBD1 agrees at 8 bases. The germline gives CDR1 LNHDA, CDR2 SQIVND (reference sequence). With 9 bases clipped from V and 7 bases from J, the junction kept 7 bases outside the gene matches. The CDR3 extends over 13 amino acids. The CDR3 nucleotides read TGTGCCAGCTCGGACAGGGTTAGTGAAAAACTGTTTTTT. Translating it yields CASSDRVSEKLFF.

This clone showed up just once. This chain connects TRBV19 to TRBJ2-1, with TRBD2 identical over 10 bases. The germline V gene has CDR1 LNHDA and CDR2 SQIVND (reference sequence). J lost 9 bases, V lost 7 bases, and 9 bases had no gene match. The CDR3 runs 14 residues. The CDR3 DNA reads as TGTGCCAGTACTCCGGGACTAGCGTTGGGTGAGCAGTTCTTC. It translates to CASTPGLALGEQFF.

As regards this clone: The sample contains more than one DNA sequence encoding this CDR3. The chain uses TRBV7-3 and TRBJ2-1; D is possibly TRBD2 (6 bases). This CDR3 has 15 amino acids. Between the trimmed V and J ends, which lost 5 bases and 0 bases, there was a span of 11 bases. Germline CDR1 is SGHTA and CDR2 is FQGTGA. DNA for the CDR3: TGTGCCAGCAGCCTGGAGGGAAGCTCCTACAATGAGCAGTTCTTC. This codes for CASSLEGSSYNEQFF.

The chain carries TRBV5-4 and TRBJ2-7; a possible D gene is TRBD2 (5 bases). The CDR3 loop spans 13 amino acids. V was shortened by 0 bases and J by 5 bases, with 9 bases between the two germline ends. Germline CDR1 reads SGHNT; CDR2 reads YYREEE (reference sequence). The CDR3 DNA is TGTGCCAGCAGCTTGGTCGGGGTTGACGAGCAGTACTTC. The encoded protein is CASSLVGVDEQYF. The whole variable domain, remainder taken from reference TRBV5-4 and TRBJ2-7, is ETGVTQSPTHLIKTRGQQVTLRCSSQSGHNTVSWYQQALGQGPQFIFQYYREEENGRGNFPPRFSGLQFPNYSSELNVNALELDDSALYLCASSLVGVDEQYFGPGTRLTVT.

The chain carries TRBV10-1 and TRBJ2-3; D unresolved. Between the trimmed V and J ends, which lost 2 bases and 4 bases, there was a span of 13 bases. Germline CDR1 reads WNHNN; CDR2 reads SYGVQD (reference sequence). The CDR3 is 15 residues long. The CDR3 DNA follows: TGCGCCAGCAGTGAGAATCGGTTGGTCGCAGATACGCAGTATTTT. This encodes CASSENRLVADTQYF.

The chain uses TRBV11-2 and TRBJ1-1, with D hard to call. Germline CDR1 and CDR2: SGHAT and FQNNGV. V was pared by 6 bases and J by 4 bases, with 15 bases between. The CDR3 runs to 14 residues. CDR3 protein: CASRNKRAVTEAFF. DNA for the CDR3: TGTGCCAGCAGAAACAAGAGGGCAGTCACTGAAGCTTTCTTT.

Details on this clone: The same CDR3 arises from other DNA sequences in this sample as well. CDR3: CASSLVAGGETQYF. As DNA, the CDR3 is TGTGCCAGCAGCTTAGTGGCGGGTGGGGAGACCCAGTACTTC. V gene TRBV7-9 combines with J gene TRBJ2-5; D might be TRBD2 (5 bases). Germline lookup yields CDR1 SEHNR and CDR2 FQNEAQ (reference sequence). The CDR3 consists of 14 residues. V was trimmed by 1 base and J by 5 bases, leaving 11 bases between them.